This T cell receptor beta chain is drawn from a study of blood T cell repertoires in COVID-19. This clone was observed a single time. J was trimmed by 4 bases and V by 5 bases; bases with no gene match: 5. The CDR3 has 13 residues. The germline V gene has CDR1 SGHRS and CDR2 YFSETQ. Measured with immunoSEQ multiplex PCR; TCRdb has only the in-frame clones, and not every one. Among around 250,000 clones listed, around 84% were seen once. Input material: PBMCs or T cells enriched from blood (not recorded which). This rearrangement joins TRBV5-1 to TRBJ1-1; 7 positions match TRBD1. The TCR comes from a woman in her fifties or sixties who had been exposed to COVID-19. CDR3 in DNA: TGCGCCAGCAGGAGGGGGCAGGGCACTGAAGCTTTCTTT. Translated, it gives CASRRGQGTEAFF.